This T cell receptor beta chain was identified during a study of spatial heterogeneity in lung cancer. Findings and caveats of the study: Nonsynonymous mutations, ubiquitous and regional, were tracked respectively by counts of ubiquitous and regional expanded TCRs. In tumor T cells, estimated coverage reached around 7% for alpha chains and approximately 13% for beta chains. Counts that tracked tumor mutation counts were those of expanded intratumoral alpha and beta TCRs.

Germline loops: CDR1 SGHAT, CDR2 FQNNGV. The CDR3 has 14 amino acids. V shed 6 bases and J shed 0 bases, with 8 bases lying between them. Remarks on this clonotype: The target antigen is unknown.

TCRdb ran MiXCR on the 5' RACE reads and lists one entry per CDR3 protein. The table has about 27,000 distinct CDR3 sequences, more than 5.5% seen once. Noted time point: sample taken at primary tumor resection. Sequencing was performed on lung tumor tissue, taken at surgery. The chain employs TRBV11-2 and TRBJ2-2; D is ambiguous. This receptor was identified in a male donor with early-stage non-small cell lung cancer. As DNA, the CDR3 is TGTGCCAGCAGACTACTGACGAACACCGGGGAGCTGTTTTTT. Protein: CASRLLTNTGELFF.